The T cell receptor (beta chain) under discussion was sequenced for a study of shared clonotypes between healthy human individuals. Study-wide background: There were three CD4 naive, three CD4 memory, two CD8 naive and one CD8 memory plates per donor.

Produced via immunoSEQ multiplex PCR; TCRdb's table is partial and in-frame only. The repertoire holds more than 2,000,000 clones, with 90% to 95% as singletons. The J segment lost 4 bases and the V segment lost 2 bases, leaving 9 bases of the junction unmatched. Germline CDR1 reads SGHRS; CDR2 reads YFSETQ. The CDR3 has 16 amino acids. Healthy and HIV-negative, the adult donors had no recent acute infections or vaccinations. The authors divided CD4+ cells into CD45RA+ naive and CD45RA-negative memory subsets. This receptor was obtained from a young man in good health. Some clones in this sample may be carry-over from other donors' samples. The chain recombines TRBV5-1 with TRBJ2-1; 7 bases match TRBD2. The sequenced material came from naive CD4+ T cells from PBMCs. Subset described: CD45RA+ positively selected. The CDR3 DNA reads as TGCGCCAGCAGCTTTCTCGCGGGAGTAGCTTACAATGAGCAGTTCTTC. This codes for CASSFLAGVAYNEQFF. The full variable domain, in which reference TRBV5-1 and TRBJ2-1 provide the parts outside the CDR3, is KAGVTQTPRYLIKTRGQQVTLSCSPISGHRSVSWYQQTPGQGLQFLFEYFSETQRNKGNFPGRFSGRQFSNSRSEMNVSTLELGDSALYLCASSFLAGVAYNEQFFGPGTRLTVL.